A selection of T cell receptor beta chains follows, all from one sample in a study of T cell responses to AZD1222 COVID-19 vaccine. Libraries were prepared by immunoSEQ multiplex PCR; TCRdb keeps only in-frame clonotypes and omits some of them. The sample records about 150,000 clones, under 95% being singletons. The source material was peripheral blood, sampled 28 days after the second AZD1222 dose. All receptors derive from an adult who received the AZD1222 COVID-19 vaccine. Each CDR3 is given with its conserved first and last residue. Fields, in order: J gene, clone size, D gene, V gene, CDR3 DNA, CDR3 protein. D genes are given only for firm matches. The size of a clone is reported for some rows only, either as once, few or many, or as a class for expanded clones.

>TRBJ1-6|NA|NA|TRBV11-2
TGTGCCAGCAGCTTTAATTCACCCCTCCACTTT
CASSFNSPLHF
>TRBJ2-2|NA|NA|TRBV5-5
TGTGCCAGCACAGGATGGCCCCGGGACACGAACACCGGGGAGCTGTTTTTT
CASTGWPRDTNTGELFF
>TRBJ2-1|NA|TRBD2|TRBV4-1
TGCGCCAGCAGCCAAGAATTAGCGGGGAGTGCCTACAATGAGCAGTTCTTC
CASSQELAGSAYNEQFF
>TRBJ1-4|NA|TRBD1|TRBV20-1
TGCAGTGCTCGTGACAGGGGATCTAATGAAAAACTGTTTTTT
CSARDRGSNEKLFF
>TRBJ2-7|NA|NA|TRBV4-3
TGCGCCAGCAGCCAAATACAGGGATACGAGCAGTACTTC
CASSQIQGYEQYF
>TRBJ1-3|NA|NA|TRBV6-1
TGTGCCAGCAGTGATAAGGGTGCAGTCTCTACCATATATTTT
CASSDKGAVSTIYF
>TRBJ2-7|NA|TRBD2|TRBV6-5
TGTGCCAGCAGCCTACTTGCGGGAGGAGGCTACGAGCAGTACTTC
CASSLLAGGGYEQYF
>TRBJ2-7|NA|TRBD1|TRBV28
TGTGCCAGCAGAAAAAGGGACAGCCGTTTCGACGAGCAGTACTTC
CASRKRDSRFDEQYF
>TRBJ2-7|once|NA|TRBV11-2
TGTGCCAGCACCGTCCTTCGAGGGAGCGACGAGCAGTACTTC
CASTVLRGSDEQYF
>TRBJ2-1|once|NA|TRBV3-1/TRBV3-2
TGTGCCAGCAGCCCGCGTCCTTTTAGGGCATTAGAACACAATGAGCAGTTCTTC
CASSPRPFRALEHNEQFF
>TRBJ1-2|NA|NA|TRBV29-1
TGCAGCGTGGGGAGTACTTCCGGGATCAACACCTTC
CSVGSTSGINTF
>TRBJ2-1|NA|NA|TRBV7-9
TGTGCCAGCACCCTGGCGGGCCCCCTATACAATGAGCAGTTCTTC
CASTLAGPLYNEQFF
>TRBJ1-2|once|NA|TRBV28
TGTGCCAGCAGTTTTGGAGCTTATGGCTACACCTTC
CASSFGAYGYTF
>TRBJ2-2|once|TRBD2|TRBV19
TGTGCCACGAGAGGGAGGGATCGCACCGGGGAGCTGTTTTTT
CATRGRDRTGELFF
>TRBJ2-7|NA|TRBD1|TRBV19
TGTGCCAGTAGTATGGAACAGGGGTCCGAGCAGTACTTC
CASSMEQGSEQYF
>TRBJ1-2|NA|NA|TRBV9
TGTGCCACCGACGTCAGGTTTTACCGACAGGAGCCTCAGGGCTACACCTTC
CATDVRFYRQEPQGYTF
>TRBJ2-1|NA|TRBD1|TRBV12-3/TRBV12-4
TGTGCCAGCAGCAAGGGACAGTACAATGAGCAGTTCTTC
CASSKGQYNEQFF
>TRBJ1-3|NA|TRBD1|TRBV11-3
TGTGCCAGCAGCTTACCTTTCGGGACAGCGGACACCATATATTTT
CASSLPFGTADTIYF
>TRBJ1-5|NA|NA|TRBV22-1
TGTCCTGGGAGTCGGGACAGCTGCAATCAGCCCCAGCATTTT
CPGSRDSCNQPQHF
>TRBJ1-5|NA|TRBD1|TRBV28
TGTGCCAGCAGTTTAAGGGGGCCCGGCAATCAGCCCCAGCATTTT
CASSLRGPGNQPQHF
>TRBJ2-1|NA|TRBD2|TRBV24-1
TGTGCCACCAGTGGGACCAGCGGGAGTAGTCACGATGAGCAGTTCTTC
CATSGTSGSSHDEQFF
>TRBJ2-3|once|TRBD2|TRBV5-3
TGTGCCAGAAGCCCCACTAGCGGGACTCGCACAGATACGCAGTATTTT
CARSPTSGTRTDTQYF
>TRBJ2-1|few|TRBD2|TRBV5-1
TGCGCCAGCACGCGCGGAGGCCTAGCGGCCTACAATGAGCAGTTCTTC
CASTRGGLAAYNEQFF
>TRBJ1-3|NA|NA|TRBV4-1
TGCGCCAGCAGCCAAGGGCAGGGGTCGTTCTCTGGAAACACCATATATTTT
CASSQGQGSFSGNTIYF
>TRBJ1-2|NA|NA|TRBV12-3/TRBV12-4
TGTGCCAGCAGTTTATCCAGGGGTGGCTACACCTTC
CASSLSRGGYTF
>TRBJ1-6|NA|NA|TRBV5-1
TGCGCCAGCAGCTTGGAGGCAGTCCTGCGTTCACCCCTCCACTTT
CASSLEAVLRSPLHF
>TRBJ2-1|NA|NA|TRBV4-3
TGCGCCAGCAGCCTGTCGGGCTTTGATGAGCAGTTCTTC
CASSLSGFDEQFF
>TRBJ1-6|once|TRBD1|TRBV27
TGTGCCAGCAGAAATACAGGGGTTTCACCCCTCCACTTT
CASRNTGVSPLHF
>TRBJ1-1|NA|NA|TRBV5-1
TGCGCCAGCAGCCTTAGTGGGGCCCCTGAAGCTTTCTTT
CASSLSGAPEAFF
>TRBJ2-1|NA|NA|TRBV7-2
TGTGCCAGCAGCTTAGAAACCGGGACAGAGCAGTTCTTC
CASSLETGTEQFF
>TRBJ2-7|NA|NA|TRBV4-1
TGCGCCAGCAGCCAGGTTGGGCGGTGGGAGCAGTACTTC
CASSQVGRWEQYF
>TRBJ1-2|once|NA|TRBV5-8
TGTGCCAGCAGCCCGCGGGACAAAGGCTACACCTTC
CASSPRDKGYTF
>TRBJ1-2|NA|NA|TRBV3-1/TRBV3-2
TGTGCCAGCAGCCAAGATGTCACCCCCTATGGCTACACCTTC
CASSQDVTPYGYTF
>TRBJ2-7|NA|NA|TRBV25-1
TGTGCCAGCAGCCTCTCCGGGGACGAGCAGTACTTC
CASSLSGDEQYF
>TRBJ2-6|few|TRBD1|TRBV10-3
TGTGCCATCAGGGACAGGGGAAGAGGGGCCAACGTCCTGACTTTC
CAIRDRGRGANVLTF
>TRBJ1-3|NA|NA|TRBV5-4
TGTGCCAGCAGCGAACCTGGGACCCTCTCTGGAAACACCATATATTTT
CASSEPGTLSGNTIYF